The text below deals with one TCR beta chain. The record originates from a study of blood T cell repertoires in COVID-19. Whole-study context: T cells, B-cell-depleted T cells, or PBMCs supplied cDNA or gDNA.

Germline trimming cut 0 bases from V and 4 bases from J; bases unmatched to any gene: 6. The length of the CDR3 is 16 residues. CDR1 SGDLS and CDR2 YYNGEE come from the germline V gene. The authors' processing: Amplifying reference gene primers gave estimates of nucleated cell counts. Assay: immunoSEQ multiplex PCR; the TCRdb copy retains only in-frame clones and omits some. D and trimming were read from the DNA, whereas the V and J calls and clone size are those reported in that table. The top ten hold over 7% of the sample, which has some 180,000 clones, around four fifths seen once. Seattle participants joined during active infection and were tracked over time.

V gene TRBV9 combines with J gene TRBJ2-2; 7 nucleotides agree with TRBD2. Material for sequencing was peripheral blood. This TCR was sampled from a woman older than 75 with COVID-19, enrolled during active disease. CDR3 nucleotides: TGTGCCAGCAGCGTAGAGGCGGGAGCATTCACCGGGGAGCTGTTTTTT. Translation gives CASSVEAGAFTGELFF. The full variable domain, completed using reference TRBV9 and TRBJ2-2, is DSGVTQTPKHLITATGQRVTLRCSPRSGDLSVYWYQQSLDQGLQFLIQYYNGEERAKGNILERFSAQQFPDLHSELNLSSLELGDSALYFCASSVEAGAFTGELFFGEGSRLTVL.